This T cell receptor (beta chain) was observed in a study of T cells in Graves' hyperthyroidism and ophthalmopathy. Study-wide background: Prior to any treatment, at the point of initial diagnosis, peripheral blood was collected.

Amplification of TCR beta CDR3 regions was performed using RNA transcripts as template. First-round RT-PCR of the TCR CDR3 relied on the HTBI primer set. TCRdb reprocessed the multiplex PCR reads via MiXCR and lists one record per CDR3 protein. The repertoire consists of about half a million distinct CDR3 sequences, with about 20% occurring once and the leading ten covering 45% to 50%. Study findings and constraints: In blood, most of the thyroid clonotypes expanded above 0.001 were also present.

With regard to this clonotype: Its antigen is unidentified.

The source is an older woman with Graves' ophthalmopathy. Source material: blood.

This CDR3 is CCVGFNQPQHF. In DNA form, the CDR3 reads TGTTGCGTGGGTTTCAATCAGCCCCAGCATTTT. The chain carries TRBV28 and TRBJ1-5; D uncertain. Germline values: CDR1 MDHEN, CDR2 SYDVKM. The length of the CDR3 is 11 residues.